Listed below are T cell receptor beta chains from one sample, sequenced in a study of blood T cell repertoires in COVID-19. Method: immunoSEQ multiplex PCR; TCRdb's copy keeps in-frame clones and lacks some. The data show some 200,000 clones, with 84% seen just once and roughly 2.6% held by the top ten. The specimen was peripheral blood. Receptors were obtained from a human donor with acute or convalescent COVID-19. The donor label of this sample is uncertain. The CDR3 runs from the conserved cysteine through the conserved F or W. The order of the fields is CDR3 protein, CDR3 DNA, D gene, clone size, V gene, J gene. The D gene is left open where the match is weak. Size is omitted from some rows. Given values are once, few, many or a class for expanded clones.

CASSERASRYNEQFF	TGTGCCAGCAGTGAACGGGCTAGCAGATACAATGAGCAGTTCTTC	NA	NA	TRBV6-1	TRBJ2-1
CASSSGGASYEQYF	TGTGCCAGCAGCTCCGGGGGGGCCTCCTACGAGCAGTACTTC	TRBD2	NA	TRBV11-1	TRBJ2-7
CASSFATRTGELFF	TGTGCCAGCAGCTTTGCAACTCGAACCGGGGAGCTGTTTTTT	NA	NA	TRBV5-4	TRBJ2-2
CASSYISSGVGQPQHF	TGTGCCAGCAGTTACATTTCTTCAGGTGTGGGTCAGCCCCAGCATTTT	NA	NA	TRBV6-5	TRBJ1-5
CASSRAQGNLNYGYTF	TGTGCCAGCAGCCGCGCGCAGGGGAACTTGAACTATGGCTACACCTTC	NA	NA	TRBV4-2	TRBJ1-2
CASSATGDWGQPQHF	TGTGCCAGCAGCGCCACAGGGGATTGGGGTCAGCCCCAGCATTTT	TRBD1	NA	TRBV9	TRBJ1-5
CATLAPGGDSSNQPQHF	TGCGCCACCCTCGCTCCGGGGGGGGATAGTAGCAATCAGCCCCAGCATTTT	NA	NA	TRBV10-1	TRBJ1-5
CASRERKMNTEAFF	TGTGCCAGCCGGGAGCGGAAAATGAACACTGAAGCTTTCTTT	NA	NA	TRBV27	TRBJ1-1
CASSGGTGNEKLFF	TGTGCCAGCAGTGGCGGGACAGGTAATGAAAAACTGTTTTTT	TRBD1	NA	TRBV6-4	TRBJ1-4
CASSSGTGVTDTQYF	TGTGCCAGCAGTTCCGGGACAGGGGTCACAGATACGCAGTATTTT	TRBD1	NA	TRBV11-3	TRBJ2-3
CASSAGRQSNQPQHF	TGTGCCAGTAGTGCCGGAAGACAATCCAATCAGCCCCAGCATTTT	NA	NA	TRBV19	TRBJ1-5
CASSLGRLNEAFF	TGTGCCAGCAGCTTGGGCAGGTTAAATGAAGCTTTCTTT	NA	NA	TRBV5-8	TRBJ1-1
CASRRQLSGNTIYF	TGTGCCAGCAGACGACAGCTCTCTGGAAACACCATATATTTT	NA	NA	TRBV7-2	TRBJ1-3
CASSWREGPGELFF	TGCGCCAGCAGTTGGCGGGAGGGCCCCGGGGAGCTGTTTTTT	TRBD2	NA	TRBV10-2	TRBJ2-2
CASRSLSGGGNSPLHF	TGTGCCAGCAGGTCCCTCTCAGGGGGCGGGAATTCACCCCTCCACTTT	TRBD1	NA	TRBV28	TRBJ1-6
CASSLAVGRGFF	TGTGCCAGCAGCTTGGCCGTCGGTCGGGGGTTCTTC	NA	NA	TRBV5-6	TRBJ2-1
CASSLWGGTGELFF	TGTGCCAGCAGCTTATGGGGCGGCACCGGGGAGCTGTTTTTT	NA	NA	TRBV7-9	TRBJ2-2
CAWSGGQGSGSPLHF	TGTGCCTGGAGTGGGGGACAGGGAAGTGGATCACCCCTCCACTTT	TRBD1	few	TRBV30	TRBJ1-6
CASSRGQLYDGYTF	TGCGCCAGCAGTAGGGGACAGCTCTACGATGGCTACACCTTC	TRBD1	few	TRBV5-1	TRBJ1-2
CSAYYSYEQYF	TGCAGTGCTTATTACTCCTACGAGCAGTACTTC	NA	NA	TRBV20-1	TRBJ2-7
CASSSPGQGAYEQYF	TGTGCCAGCAGCTCCCCGGGACAGGGGGCCTACGAGCAGTACTTC	TRBD1	NA	TRBV5-4	TRBJ2-7
CASPRGKSMNTEAFF	TGTGCCAGCCCGAGGGGGAAATCCATGAACACTGAAGCTTTCTTT	NA	NA	TRBV6-4	TRBJ1-1
CASRLAGNTGELFF	TGTGCCAGCAGACTAGCGGGTAACACCGGGGAGCTGTTTTTT	TRBD2	once	TRBV25-1	TRBJ2-2
CASRDRGNTEAFF	TGTGCCAGTAGAGACAGAGGGAACACTGAAGCTTTCTTT	NA	NA	TRBV19	TRBJ1-1
CASSSGQPSSYNSPLHF	TGCGCCAGCAGCTCGGGACAGCCGAGCTCCTATAATTCACCCCTCCACTTT	TRBD1	few	TRBV5-1	TRBJ1-6
CATGQQAYTEAFF	TGTGCCACCGGACAGCAGGCTTACACTGAAGCTTTCTTT	NA	NA	TRBV6-5	TRBJ1-1
CASRDRGNQPQHF	TGTGCCAGCCGGGACAGGGGCAATCAGCCCCAGCATTTT	TRBD1	NA	TRBV19	TRBJ1-5
CASRGTGTGYEQYF	TGTGCCAGCAGGGGTACCGGGACAGGCTACGAGCAGTACTTC	TRBD1	NA	TRBV28	TRBJ2-7
CASSTTGTSGSYEQYF	TGTGCCAGTAGTACCACCGGGACTAGCGGTTCCTACGAGCAGTACTTC	TRBD2	NA	TRBV19	TRBJ2-7
CSVEGQGAIGELFF	TGCAGCGTGGAGGGGCAGGGGGCTATCGGGGAGCTGTTTTTT	TRBD1	NA	TRBV29-1	TRBJ2-2
CASSPLLGGDYGYTF	TGTGCCAGCTCCCCTCTCTTGGGGGGAGACTATGGCTACACCTTC	NA	few	TRBV27	TRBJ1-2
CASSLKISGREEQYF	TGTGCCAGCAGCTTAAAGATTAGCGGGAGGGAAGAGCAGTACTTC	TRBD2	once	TRBV7-3	TRBJ2-7
CASSPPLGRNTGELFF	TGTGCCAGCAGCCCCCCTTTAGGGAGAAACACCGGGGAGCTGTTTTTT	NA	NA	TRBV5-4	TRBJ2-2
CASSLIRQGSTQSTEAFF	TGTGCCAGCAGCTTGATCCGACAGGGCAGTACGCAGAGCACTGAAGCTTTCTTT	TRBD1	NA	TRBV5-8	TRBJ1-1
CAWRKGGNTYEQYF	TGTGCCTGGAGGAAAGGAGGGAACACCTACGAGCAGTACTTC	NA	NA	TRBV30	TRBJ2-7
CASSPTRNEQFF	TGTGCCAGCAGCCCGACTCGAAATGAGCAGTTCTTC	NA	once	TRBV11-2	TRBJ2-1
CASSLEGGGRSGYTF	TGCGCCAGCAGCTTGGAAGGTGGGGGGAGAAGTGGCTACACCTTC	NA	once	TRBV5-1	TRBJ1-2
CASSQERGYTF	TGTGCCAGCAGCCAAGAGCGTGGCTACACCTTC	NA	NA	TRBV3-1/TRBV3-2	TRBJ1-2
CASSLGLQGSGNTIYF	TGCGCCAGCAGCTTGGGGCTACAGGGCTCTGGAAACACCATATATTTT	NA	NA	TRBV5-1	TRBJ1-3
CSGGDSSNQPQHF	TGCAGCGGGGGGGACAGCAGCAATCAGCCCCAGCATTTT	TRBD1	NA	TRBV29-1	TRBJ1-5
CASRFSAARVEAFF	TGTGCCAGCCGTTTTTCTGCGGCCAGGGTAGAAGCTTTCTTT	NA	NA	TRBV28	TRBJ1-1
CASSPGTSGSREQYF	TGCGCCAGCAGCCCCGGGACTAGCGGGTCTAGGGAGCAGTACTTC	TRBD2	NA	TRBV5-1	TRBJ2-7
CASSPLGGDTQYF	TGTGCCAGTAGTCCCCTCGGCGGAGATACGCAGTATTTT	NA	NA	TRBV19	TRBJ2-3
CSASSPSPAGQPQHF	TGCAGTGCTAGTTCCCCTTCCCCCGCGGGGCAGCCCCAGCATTTT	NA	few	TRBV20-1	TRBJ1-5
CASTSPTGYTEAFF	TGTGCCAGCACATCCCCCACAGGGTACACTGAAGCTTTCTTT	NA	NA	TRBV19	TRBJ1-1
CAWSARLVNEQFF	TGTGCCTGGAGTGCTAGACTAGTGAATGAGCAGTTCTTC	NA	once	TRBV30	TRBJ2-1
CASSYFRADTQYF	TGTGCCAGCAGTTATTTCCGGGCAGATACGCAGTATTTT	NA	NA	TRBV6-5	TRBJ2-3
CASRPGTSGRRLGSEQYF	TGCGCCAGCAGACCCGGGACTAGCGGGAGGAGGTTGGGTAGCGAGCAGTACTTC	TRBD2	NA	TRBV10-2	TRBJ2-7
CASSSLSPNEQFF	TGTGCCAGCAGCTCCCTTAGCCCCAATGAGCAGTTCTTC	NA	NA	TRBV7-3	TRBJ2-1
CASSPGGTDTQYF	TGCGCCAGCAGCCCGGGGGGCACAGATACGCAGTATTTT	NA	NA	TRBV5-1	TRBJ2-3